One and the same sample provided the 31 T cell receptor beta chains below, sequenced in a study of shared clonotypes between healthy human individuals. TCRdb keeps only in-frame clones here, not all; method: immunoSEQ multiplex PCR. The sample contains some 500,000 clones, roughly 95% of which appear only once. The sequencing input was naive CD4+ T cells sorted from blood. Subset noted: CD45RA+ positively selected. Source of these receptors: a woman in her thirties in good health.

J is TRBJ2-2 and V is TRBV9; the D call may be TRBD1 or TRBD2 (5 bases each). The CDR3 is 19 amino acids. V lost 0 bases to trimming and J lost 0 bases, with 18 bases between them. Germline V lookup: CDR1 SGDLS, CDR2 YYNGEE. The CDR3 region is CASSVEVGTDPANTGELFF. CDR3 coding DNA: TGTGCCAGCAGCGTAGAGGTGGGGACGGACCCCGCGAACACCGGGGAGCTGTTTTTT. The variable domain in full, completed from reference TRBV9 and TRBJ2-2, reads DSGVTQTPKHLITATGQRVTLRCSPRSGDLSVYWYQQSLDQGLQFLIQYYNGEERAKGNILERFSAQQFPDLHSELNLSSLELGDSALYFCASSVEVGTDPANTGELFFGEGSRLTVL.

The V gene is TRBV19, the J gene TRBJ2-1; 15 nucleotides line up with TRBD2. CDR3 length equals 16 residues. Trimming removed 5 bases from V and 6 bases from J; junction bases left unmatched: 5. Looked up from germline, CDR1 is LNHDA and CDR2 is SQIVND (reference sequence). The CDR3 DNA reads TGTGCCAGTAGTCCCCTGGGACTAGCGGGAGGCAATGAGCAGTTCTTC. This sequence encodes CASSPLGLAGGNEQFF.

CDR3 region: CASSYESGAGANVLTF. In DNA form, the CDR3 reads TGTGCCAGCAGTTACGAGTCGGGGGCTGGGGCCAACGTCCTGACTTTC. The V gene is TRBV6-5, the J gene TRBJ2-6; D perhaps matches TRBD2 (6 bases). The ends were cut back, 2 bases at V and 2 bases at J, with 10 bases in the middle. CDR3 length: 16 amino acids. CDR1 and CDR2 (germline): MNHEY, SVGAGI.

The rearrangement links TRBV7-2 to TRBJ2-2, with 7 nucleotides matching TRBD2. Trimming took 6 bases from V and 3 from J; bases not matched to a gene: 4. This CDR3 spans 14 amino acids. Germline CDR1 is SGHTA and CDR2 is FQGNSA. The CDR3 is CASRGGAHTGELFF. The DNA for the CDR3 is TGTGCCAGCAGGGGAGGGGCACACACCGGGGAGCTGTTTTTT.

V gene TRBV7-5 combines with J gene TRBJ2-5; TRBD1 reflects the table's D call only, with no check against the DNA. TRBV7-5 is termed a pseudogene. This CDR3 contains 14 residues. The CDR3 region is CVRSRDSRQETQYF. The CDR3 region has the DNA TGTGTCAGAAGCCGGGACAGTAGACAAGAGACCCAGTACTTC.

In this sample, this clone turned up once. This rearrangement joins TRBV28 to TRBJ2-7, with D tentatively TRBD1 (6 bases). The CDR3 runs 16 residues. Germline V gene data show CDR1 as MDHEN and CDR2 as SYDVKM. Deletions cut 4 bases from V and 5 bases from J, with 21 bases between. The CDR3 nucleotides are TGTGCCAGCAGTTCTATGGGACATGGTGGAGGAGACGAGCAGTACTTC. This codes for CASSSMGHGGGDEQYF.

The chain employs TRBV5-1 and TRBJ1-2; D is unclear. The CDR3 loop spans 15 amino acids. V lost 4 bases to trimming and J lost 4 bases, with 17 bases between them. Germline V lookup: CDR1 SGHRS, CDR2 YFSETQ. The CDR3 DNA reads TGCGCCAGCAGCCCGCCCCTAGAATCGAGCTATGGCTACACCTTC. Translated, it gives CASSPPLESSYGYTF.

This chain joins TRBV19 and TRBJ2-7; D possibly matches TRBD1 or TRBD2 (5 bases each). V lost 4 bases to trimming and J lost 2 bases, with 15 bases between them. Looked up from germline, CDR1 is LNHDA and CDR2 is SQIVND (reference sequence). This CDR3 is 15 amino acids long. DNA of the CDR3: TGTGCCAGTAGTACTGGGGGAGCGTCTACCTACGAGCAGTACTTC. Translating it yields CASSTGGASTYEQYF.

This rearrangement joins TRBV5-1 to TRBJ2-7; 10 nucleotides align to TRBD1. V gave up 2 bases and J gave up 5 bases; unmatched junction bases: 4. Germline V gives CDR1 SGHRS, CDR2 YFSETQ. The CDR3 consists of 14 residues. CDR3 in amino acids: CASSFRQGADEQYF. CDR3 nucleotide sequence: TGCGCCAGCAGCTTCCGACAGGGGGCGGACGAGCAGTACTTC.

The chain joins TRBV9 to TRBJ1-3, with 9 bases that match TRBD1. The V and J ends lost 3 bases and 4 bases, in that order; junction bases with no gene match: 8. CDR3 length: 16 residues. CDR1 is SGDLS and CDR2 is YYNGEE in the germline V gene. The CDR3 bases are TGTGCCAGCAGCGGAGGGGACAGGGCTTCAGGAAACACCATATATTTT. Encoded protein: CASSGGDRASGNTIYF.

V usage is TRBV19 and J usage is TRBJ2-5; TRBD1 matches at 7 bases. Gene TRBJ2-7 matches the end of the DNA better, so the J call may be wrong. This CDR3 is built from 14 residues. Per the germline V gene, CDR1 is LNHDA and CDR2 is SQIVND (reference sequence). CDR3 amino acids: CASSKKWTGNEQYF. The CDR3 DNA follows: TGTGCCAGTAGTAAAAAATGGACAGGAAACGAGCAGTACTTC.

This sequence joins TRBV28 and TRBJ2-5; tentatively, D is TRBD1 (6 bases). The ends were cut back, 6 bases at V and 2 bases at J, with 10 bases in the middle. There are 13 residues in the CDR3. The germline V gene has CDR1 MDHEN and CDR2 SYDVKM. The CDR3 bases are TGTGCCAGCAGCCAGGACAGACAAGAGACCCAGTACTTC. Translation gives CASSQDRQETQYF. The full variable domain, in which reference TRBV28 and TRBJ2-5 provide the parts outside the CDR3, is DVKVTQSSRYLVKRTGEKVFLECVQDMDHENMFWYRQDPGLGLRLIYFSYDVKMKEKGDIPEGYSVSREKKERFSLILESASTNQTSMYLCASSQDRQETQYFGPGTRLLVL.

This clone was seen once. The CDR3 here is CASSFRRDLYEQYF. CDR3 bases: TGTGCCAGCAGTTTTAGGCGGGACCTCTACGAGCAGTACTTC. This chain links TRBV28 with TRBJ2-7, with D perhaps TRBD2 (6 bases). With 3 bases removed from V and 3 bases from J, the gap between germline ends came to 12 bases. This CDR3 has 14 amino acids. Germline V gene lookup returns CDR1 MDHEN and CDR2 SYDVKM.

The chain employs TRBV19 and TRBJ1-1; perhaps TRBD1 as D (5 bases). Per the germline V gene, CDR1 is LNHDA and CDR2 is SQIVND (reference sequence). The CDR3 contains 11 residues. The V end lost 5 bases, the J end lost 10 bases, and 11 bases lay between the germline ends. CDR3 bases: TGTGCCAGTAGTGAACAGGAATCAGCTTTCTTT. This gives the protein CASSEQESAFF.

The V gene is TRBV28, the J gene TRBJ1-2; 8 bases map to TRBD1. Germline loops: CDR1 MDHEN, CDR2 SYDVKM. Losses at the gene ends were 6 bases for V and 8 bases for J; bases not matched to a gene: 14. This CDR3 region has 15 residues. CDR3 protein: CASSSLGQGLVGYTF. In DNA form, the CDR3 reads TGTGCCAGCAGCTCCCTTGGACAGGGTCTGGTGGGCTACACCTTC.

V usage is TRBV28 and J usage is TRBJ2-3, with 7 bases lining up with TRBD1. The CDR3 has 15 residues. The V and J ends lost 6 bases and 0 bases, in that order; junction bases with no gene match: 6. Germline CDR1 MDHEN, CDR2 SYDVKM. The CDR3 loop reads CASRPKGASTDTQYF. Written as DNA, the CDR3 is TGTGCCAGCAGACCCAAGGGGGCGAGCACAGATACGCAGTATTTT.

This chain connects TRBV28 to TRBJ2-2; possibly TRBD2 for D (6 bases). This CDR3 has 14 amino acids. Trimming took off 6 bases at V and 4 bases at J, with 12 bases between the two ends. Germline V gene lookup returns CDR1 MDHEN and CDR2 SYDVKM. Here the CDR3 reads CASSGGGSTGELFF. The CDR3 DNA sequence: TGTGCCAGCAGCGGGGGAGGTAGCACCGGGGAGCTGTTTTTT. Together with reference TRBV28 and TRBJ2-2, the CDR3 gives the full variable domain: DVKVTQSSRYLVKRTGEKVFLECVQDMDHENMFWYRQDPGLGLRLIYFSYDVKMKEKGDIPEGYSVSREKKERFSLILESASTNQTSMYLCASSGGGSTGELFFGEGSRLTVL.

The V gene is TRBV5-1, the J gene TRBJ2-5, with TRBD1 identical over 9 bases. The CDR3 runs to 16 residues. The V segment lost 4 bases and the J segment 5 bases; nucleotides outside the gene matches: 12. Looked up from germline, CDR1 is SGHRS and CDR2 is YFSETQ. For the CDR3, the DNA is TGCGCCAGCAGCCCCGGGACAGGGCCCCTTCGGGAGACCCAGTACTTC. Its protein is CASSPGTGPLRETQYF.

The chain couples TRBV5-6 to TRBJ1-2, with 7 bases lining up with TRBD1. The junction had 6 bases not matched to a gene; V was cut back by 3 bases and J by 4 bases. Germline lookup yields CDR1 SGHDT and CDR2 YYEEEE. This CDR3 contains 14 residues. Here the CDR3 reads CASSSLDRIYGYTF. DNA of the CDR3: TGTGCCAGCAGCTCCCTGGACAGGATCTATGGCTACACCTTC.

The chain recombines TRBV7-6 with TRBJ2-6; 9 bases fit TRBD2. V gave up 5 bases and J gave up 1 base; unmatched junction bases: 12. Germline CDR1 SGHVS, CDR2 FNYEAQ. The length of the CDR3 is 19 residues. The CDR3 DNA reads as TGTGCCAGCAGCCCTAGCGGGGAGGGCTGGGCTTCTGGGGCCAACGTCCTGACTTTC. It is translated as CASSPSGEGWASGANVLTF.

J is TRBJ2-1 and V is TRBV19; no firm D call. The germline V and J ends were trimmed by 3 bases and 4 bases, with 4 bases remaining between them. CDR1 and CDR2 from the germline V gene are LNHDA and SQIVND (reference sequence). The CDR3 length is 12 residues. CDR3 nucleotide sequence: TGTGCCAGTAGTATCTGGTACAATGAGCAGTTCTTC. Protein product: CASSIWYNEQFF.

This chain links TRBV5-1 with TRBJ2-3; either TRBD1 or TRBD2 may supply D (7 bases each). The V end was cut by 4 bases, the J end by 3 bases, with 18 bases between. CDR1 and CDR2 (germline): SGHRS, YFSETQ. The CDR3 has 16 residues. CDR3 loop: CASSPRQGGRTDTQYF. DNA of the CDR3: TGCGCCAGCAGCCCCAGACAGGGAGGGCGAACAGATACGCAGTATTTT.

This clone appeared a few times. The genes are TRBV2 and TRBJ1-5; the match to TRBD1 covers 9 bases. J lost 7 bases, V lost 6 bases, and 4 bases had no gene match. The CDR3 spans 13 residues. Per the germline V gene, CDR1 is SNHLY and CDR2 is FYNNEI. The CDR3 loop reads CASRGQGVQPQHF. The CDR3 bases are TGTGCCAGCAGGGGACAGGGTGTACAGCCCCAGCATTTT.

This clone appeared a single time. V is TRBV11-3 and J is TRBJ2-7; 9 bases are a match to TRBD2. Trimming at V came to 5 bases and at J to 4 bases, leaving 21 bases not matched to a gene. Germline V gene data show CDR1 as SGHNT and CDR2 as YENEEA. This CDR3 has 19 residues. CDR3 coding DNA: TGTGCCAGCAGCAACAACAGGGCGCTACTAGCGGGTCGATCGTACGAGCAGTACTTC. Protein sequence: CASSNNRALLAGRSYEQYF.

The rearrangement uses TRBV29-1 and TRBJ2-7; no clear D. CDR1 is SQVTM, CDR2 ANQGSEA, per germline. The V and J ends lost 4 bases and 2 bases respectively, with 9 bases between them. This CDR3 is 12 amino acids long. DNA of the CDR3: TGCAGCGTTGCGGTCAGTCCCTACGAGCAGTACTTC. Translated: CSVAVSPYEQYF.

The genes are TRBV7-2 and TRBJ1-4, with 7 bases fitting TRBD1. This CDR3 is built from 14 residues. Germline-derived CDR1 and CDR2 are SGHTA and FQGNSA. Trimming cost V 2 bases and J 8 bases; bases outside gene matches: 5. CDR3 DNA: TGTGCCAGCAGCTTAACTACAGGGGTGGAAAAACTGTTTTTT. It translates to CASSLTTGVEKLFF.

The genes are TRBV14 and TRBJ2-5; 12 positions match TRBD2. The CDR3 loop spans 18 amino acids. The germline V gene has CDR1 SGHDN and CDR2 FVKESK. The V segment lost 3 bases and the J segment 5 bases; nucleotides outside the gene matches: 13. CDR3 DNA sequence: TGTGCCAGCAGCCATACAACCTCTAGCGGGAGGGCCCGGGAGACCCAGTACTTC. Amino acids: CASSHTTSSGRARETQYF.

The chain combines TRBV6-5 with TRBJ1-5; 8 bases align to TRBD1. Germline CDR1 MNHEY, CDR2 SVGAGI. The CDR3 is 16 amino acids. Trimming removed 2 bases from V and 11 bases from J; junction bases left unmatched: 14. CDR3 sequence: CASSYIPGQDRSAQHF. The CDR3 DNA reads TGTGCCAGCAGTTACATCCCGGGACAGGACAGGTCAGCCCAGCATTTT.

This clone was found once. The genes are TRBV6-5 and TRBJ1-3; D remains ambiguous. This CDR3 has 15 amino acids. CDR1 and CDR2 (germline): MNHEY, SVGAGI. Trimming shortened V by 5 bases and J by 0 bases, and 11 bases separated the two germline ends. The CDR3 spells CASSPGPDSGNTIYF. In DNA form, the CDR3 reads TGTGCCAGCAGTCCCGGGCCCGACTCTGGAAACACCATATATTTT.

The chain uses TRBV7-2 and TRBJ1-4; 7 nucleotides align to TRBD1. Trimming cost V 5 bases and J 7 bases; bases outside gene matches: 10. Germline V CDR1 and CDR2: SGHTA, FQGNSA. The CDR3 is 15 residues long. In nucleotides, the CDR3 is TGTGCCAGCAGCCCAAGACAGGGCTGGGGTGAAAAACTGTTTTTT. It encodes CASSPRQGWGEKLFF.

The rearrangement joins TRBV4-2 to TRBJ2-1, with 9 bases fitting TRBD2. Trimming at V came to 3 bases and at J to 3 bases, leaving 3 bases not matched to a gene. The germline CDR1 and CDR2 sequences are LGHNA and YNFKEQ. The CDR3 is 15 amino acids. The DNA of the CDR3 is TGTGCCAGCAGCCAGCATAGCGGGAGCTACAATGAGCAGTTCTTC. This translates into CASSQHSGSYNEQFF.